This T cell receptor beta chain was found in a study of blood T cell repertoires in COVID-19. CDR3 length equals 17 residues. V lost 2 bases and J lost 9; bases outside the gene matches: 12. Germline V gene lookup returns CDR1 SGHNT and CDR2 YYREEE (reference sequence). TCRdb keeps only in-frame clones here, not all; method: immunoSEQ multiplex PCR. The data hold some 260,000 clones, with about nine tenths observed a single time. This chain connects TRBV5-4 to TRBJ2-1, with 12 bases that match TRBD2. The sample consisted of peripheral blood. The TCR originated in a woman aged 30 to 39 with COVID-19, enrolled during active disease. The DNA of the CDR3 is TGTGCCAGCAGCTTTCTCTTAACTAGCGGGGGGATCGGTGAGCAGTTCTTC. Its protein product is CASSFLLTSGGIGEQFF.